The 10 T cell receptor beta chains listed next were all sequenced from one sample in a study of cytomegalovirus exposure and HLA in healthy donors. Researchers ran the PCR with 60 Vbeta and 13 Jbeta primers. Repertoires were generated with immunoSEQ multiplex PCR, while TCRdb's copy carries only in-frame clones and drops some. The sample contains 140,000 or so clones, less than 90% of which appear only once. Material for sequencing was PBMCs. The receptors originated from a boy younger than 10 in good health and CMV-seronegative.

The gene calls are TRBV5-4 and TRBJ1-5; D possibly corresponds to TRBD1 (6 bases). The CDR3 has 15 amino acids. Germline V gene lookup returns CDR1 SGHNT and CDR2 YYREEE (reference sequence). V was cut by 1 base and J by 5 bases, with 13 bases left in between. The CDR3 DNA follows: TGTGCCAGCAGCTTGCTCCCAGGGGCCGATCAGCCCCAGCATTTT. Translation gives CASSLLPGADQPQHF.

This rearrangement joins TRBV9 to TRBJ1-2; D may be TRBD1 (5 bases). The CDR3 spans 10 residues. Germline V lookup: CDR1 SGDLS, CDR2 YYNGEE. V lost 8 bases, J lost 8 bases, and 10 bases lay in between. CDR3 DNA: TGTGCCAGTTACAGGAACGGCTACACCTTC. This encodes CASYRNGYTF.

This chain uses TRBV5-4 with TRBJ1-1; D is uncertain. The CDR3 length is 11 residues. V was shortened by 2 bases and J by 4 bases, with 3 bases between the two germline ends. CDR1 is SGHNT and CDR2 is YYREEE in the germline V gene (reference sequence). Here the CDR3 DNA reads TGTGCCAGCAGCTTTCGCACTGAAGCTTTCTTT. It is translated as CASSFRTEAFF.

The CDR3 sequence: CASQTGYTEAFF. CDR3 nucleotide sequence: TGTGCCAGCCAGACAGGGTACACTGAAGCTTTCTTT. This chain connects TRBV2 to TRBJ1-1; TRBD1 aligns across 7 bases. V dropped 8 bases and J dropped 3; count of bases not matched to a gene: 3. This CDR3 is built from 12 residues. CDR1 is SNHLY and CDR2 is FYNNEI in the germline V gene.

The J gene is TRBJ1-4, the V gene TRBV14; TRBD1 matches at 9 bases. CDR3 size: 18 residues. The V gene end was trimmed by 4 bases and the J gene end by 7 bases; junction bases not matched to a gene: 16. The germline gives CDR1 SGHDN, CDR2 FVKESK. The CDR3 protein is CASSLISGTGNLREKLFF. The CDR3 region has the DNA TGTGCCAGCAGCCTTATCTCAGGGACAGGGAACTTACGTGAAAAACTGTTTTTT. The entire variable domain, with the rest obtained from reference TRBV14 and TRBJ1-4, is as follows: EAGVTQFPSHSVIEKGQTVTLRCDPISGHDNLYWYRRVMGKEIKFLLHFVKESKQDESGMPNNRFLAERTGGTYSTLKVQPAELEDSGVYFCASSLISGTGNLREKLFFGSGTQLSVL.

This chain uses TRBV2 with TRBJ1-2, with D unclear. CDR3 size: 12 residues. Per the germline V gene, CDR1 is SNHLY and CDR2 is FYNNEI. V lost 6 bases, J lost 8 bases, and 13 bases lay in between. The CDR3 DNA reads TGTGCCAGCAGGGGCAGGAGGGAAGGCTACACCTTC. Its protein product is CASRGRREGYTF.

A single count supports this clone. The genes are TRBV7-7 and TRBJ1-4; TRBD1 matches at 9 bases. The CDR3 spans 13 residues. V lost 4 bases and J lost 7; bases outside the gene matches: 1. In germline, CDR1 is SSHAT, CDR2 FNYEAQ (reference sequence). As DNA, the CDR3 is TGTGCCAGCAGCTGGGGACAGGGTGAAAAACTGTTTTTT. Translated, it gives CASSWGQGEKLFF.

The V call is TRBV7-2, the J call TRBJ2-1, with 7 nucleotides matching TRBD2. Germline V gene data show CDR1 as SGHTA and CDR2 as FQGNSA. The CDR3 length is 12 residues. The ends lost 7 bases at V and 6 bases at J; junction bases unmatched: 3. CDR3 sequence: CASTRTSNEQFF. In DNA, the CDR3 is TGTGCCAGCACCAGGACTAGCAATGAGCAGTTCTTC.

The chain carries TRBV29-1 and TRBJ1-1, with unresolved D. This CDR3 has 13 amino acids. The V gene lost 4 bases and the J gene lost 0 bases, with 9 bases spanning the gap. Germline V gives CDR1 SQVTM, CDR2 ANQGSEA. CDR3 sequence (DNA): TGCAGCGTTGGTGGAGGCATGAACACTGAAGCTTTCTTT. Its protein product is CSVGGGMNTEAFF.

J is TRBJ1-2 and V is TRBV20-1; D gene uncertain. The CDR3 length is 11 residues. V was clipped by 6 bases and J by 8 bases, with 13 bases between them. Germline V gene sequence: CDR1 DFQATT, CDR2 SNEGSKA (reference sequence). The CDR3 DNA follows: TGCAGTGCCGCGATAATAATCGGCTACACCTTC. The encoded protein is CSAAIIIGYTF.